This TCR beta chain derives from a study of CD8+ T cells in alopecia areata. As for the study in general: Treated patients were dosed with oral tofacitinib, taking 5 to 10 mg twice daily. It was 6 to 18 months of tofacitinib, and then there were 6 months off drug.

The CDR3 covers 16 residues. V lost 6 bases and J lost 4; bases outside the gene matches: 13. Germline CDR1 SNHLY, CDR2 FYNNEI. Extracted RNA was reverse transcribed into cDNA, the sequencing template. Profiling relied on immunoSEQ multiplex PCR, and the TCRdb table lists in-frame clones only, not all of them. Of 100,000 to 150,000 clones listed, around two fifths were seen once; the top ten hold 3.1%. Sequencing was performed on CD4+ T cells sorted from blood. The sequence came from a human donor with alopecia areata. The chain couples TRBV2 to TRBJ1-2; TRBD1 agrees at 8 bases. CDR3 sequence (DNA): TGTGCCAGCAGGGGCGGACAGGGATCGGCCGGCTATGGCTACACCTTC. It encodes CASRGGQGSAGYGYTF. The full variable domain, in which reference TRBV2 and TRBJ1-2 provide the parts outside the CDR3, is EPEVTQTPSHQVTQMGQEVILRCVPISNHLYFYWYRQILGQKVEFLVSFYNNEISEKSEIFDDQFSVERPDGSNFTLKIRSTKLEDSAMYFCASRGGQGSAGYGYTFGSGTRLTVV.